This TCR beta chain comes out of a study of vaccination and CD4 T cells after COVID-19. Study-level points and caveats: Convalescent patients displayed a median roughly 88% of reactive clones emerging only post-vaccination.

CDR3 size: 11 residues. V was pared by 2 bases and J by 1 base, with 2 bases between. The germline V gene encodes CDR1 SQVTM and CDR2 ANQGSEA. Details on this clonotype: Its antigen remains unknown.

Sequencing of DNA taken from cultured CD4+ T cells relied on the Oncomine TCR Beta short-read assay. TCRdb redid the calling of the PCR reads with MiXCR, one entry per CDR3 protein. The table records 12,000 or so distinct CDR3 sequences, roughly 54% of them present only once. The treatment is: approximately 10-day PBMC culture with coronavirus spike peptide pools or control peptides (ViraFEST assay). Positive PCR dates covered March to December 2020, before US Alpha, Beta and Delta variants. Culture conditions combined 2.2 million or so PBMCs per well with about 9.2 IU/ml IL-2 and 9 to 10 ug/ml peptide pools.

The sequenced material came from CD4+ T cells from blood, cultured in vitro. This receptor was obtained from a human donor who had recovered from COVID-19. The gene calls are TRBV29-1 and TRBJ1-2; no definite D call. The CDR3, as DNA: TGCAGCGTTGAACATAACTATGGCTACACCTTC. Translating gives CSVEHNYGYTF.